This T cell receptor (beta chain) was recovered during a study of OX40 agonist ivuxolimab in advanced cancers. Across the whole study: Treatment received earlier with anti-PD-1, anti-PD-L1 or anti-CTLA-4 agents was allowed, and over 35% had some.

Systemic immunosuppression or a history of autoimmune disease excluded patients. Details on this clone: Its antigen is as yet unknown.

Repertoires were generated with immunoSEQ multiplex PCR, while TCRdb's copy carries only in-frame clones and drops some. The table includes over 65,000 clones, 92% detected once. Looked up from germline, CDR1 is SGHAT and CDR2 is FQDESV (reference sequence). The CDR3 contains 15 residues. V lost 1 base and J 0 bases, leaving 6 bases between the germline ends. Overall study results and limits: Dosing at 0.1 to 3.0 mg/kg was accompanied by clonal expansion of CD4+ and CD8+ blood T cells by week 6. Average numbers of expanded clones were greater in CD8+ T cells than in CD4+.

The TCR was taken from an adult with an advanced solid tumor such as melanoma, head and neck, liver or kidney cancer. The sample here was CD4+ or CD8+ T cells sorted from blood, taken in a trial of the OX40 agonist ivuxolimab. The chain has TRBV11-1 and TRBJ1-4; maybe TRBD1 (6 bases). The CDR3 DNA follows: TGTGCCAGCAGCTTAGGGACAGCAACTAATGAAAAACTGTTTTTT. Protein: CASSLGTATNEKLFF.